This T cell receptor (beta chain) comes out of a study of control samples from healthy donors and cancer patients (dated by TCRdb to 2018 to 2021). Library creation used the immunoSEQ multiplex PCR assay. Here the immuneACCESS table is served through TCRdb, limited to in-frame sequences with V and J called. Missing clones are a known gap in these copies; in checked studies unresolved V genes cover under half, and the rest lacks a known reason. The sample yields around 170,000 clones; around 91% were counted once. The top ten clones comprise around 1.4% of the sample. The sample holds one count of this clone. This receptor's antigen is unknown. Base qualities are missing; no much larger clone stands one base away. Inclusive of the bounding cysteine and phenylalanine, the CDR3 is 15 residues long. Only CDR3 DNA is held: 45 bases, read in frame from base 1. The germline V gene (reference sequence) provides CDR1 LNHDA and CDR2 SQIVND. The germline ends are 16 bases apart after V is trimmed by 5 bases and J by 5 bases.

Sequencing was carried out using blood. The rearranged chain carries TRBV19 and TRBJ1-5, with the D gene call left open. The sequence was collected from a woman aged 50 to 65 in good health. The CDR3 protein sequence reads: CASSPTKKPDQPQHF. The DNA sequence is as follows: TGTGCCAGTAGTCCCACTAAGAAACCTGATCAGCCCCAGCATTTT. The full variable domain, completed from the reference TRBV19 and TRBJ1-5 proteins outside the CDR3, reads DGGITQSPKYLFRKEGQNVTLSCEQNLNHDAMYWYRQDPGQGLRLIYYSQIVNDFQKGDIAEGYSVSREKKESFPLTVTSAQKNPTAFYLCASSPTKKPDQPQHFGDGTRLSIL.